A selection of T cell receptor beta chains follows, all from one sample in a study of long-term antiretroviral therapy in people with HIV. Sequencing was performed with immunoSEQ multiplex PCR; in TCRdb, only in-frame clones are kept and a portion is missing. Of about 17,000 clones in the sample, approximately 73% are singletons; the top ten hold approximately 15%. The sequencing used unsorted PBMCs, collected 2.5 years before starting antiretroviral therapy. These receptors all come from a woman in her 50s with HIV. CDR3s include the opening cysteine and the closing phenylalanine or tryptophan. A D gene is named only where the DNA matches it firmly. Not all rows give a size; the values are once, few, many and, for expanded clones, a class.

>TRBJ2-7|NA|NA|TRBV5-1
TGCGCCAGCAGCGACGCAAGGGGGAGAGGAGACGAGCAGTACTTC
CASSDARGRGDEQYF
>TRBJ2-1|NA|TRBD2|TRBV6-5
TGTGCCAGCAGTTTGGACGGGGGGGCAGGCTACAATGAGCAGTTCTTC
CASSLDGGAGYNEQFF
>TRBJ1-4|once|NA|TRBV11-2
TGTGCCAGCAGTCGTTTAGGACTTTCCATGGAGGCGGCTAATGAAAAACTGTTTTTT
CASSRLGLSMEAANEKLFF
>TRBJ1-2|NA|NA|TRBV18
TGTGCCAGCTCACCAGGAACGGGATCCTATGGCTACACCTTC
CASSPGTGSYGYTF
>TRBJ1-6|NA|NA|TRBV6-4
TGTGCCAGCAGTGACAGGGCGGATTCACCCCTCCACTTT
CASSDRADSPLHF
>TRBJ2-3|once|NA|TRBV29-1
TGCAGCGTTGCCGGGGCAGATACGCAGTATTTT
CSVAGADTQYF
>TRBJ1-5|NA|NA|TRBV2
TGTGCCAGCAGTGATGGGAGGGCTGGTCAGCCCCAGCATTTT
CASSDGRAGQPQHF
>TRBJ1-3|few|NA|TRBV20-1
TGCAGTGCTACCCCGGGGAACACCATATATTTT
CSATPGNTIYF
>TRBJ2-4|NA|TRBD1|TRBV2
TGTGCCAGCCAGGGGGAGGCCAAAAACATTCAGTACTTC
CASQGEAKNIQYF
>TRBJ2-1|NA|NA|TRBV9
TGTGCCAGCAGCGTAGATCCAGCGGGCCACAATGAGCAGTTCTTC
CASSVDPAGHNEQFF
>TRBJ1-1|NA|NA|TRBV5-1
TGCGCCAGCAGCCCCGGGGGCACCTCGAACACTGAAGCTTTCTTT
CASSPGGTSNTEAFF
>TRBJ1-2|NA|TRBD1|TRBV10-3
TGTGCCATCAGGCCGACAGGGGATCGGAGTGGCTACACCTTC
CAIRPTGDRSGYTF
>TRBJ2-2|NA|NA|TRBV6-5
TGTGCCAGCAGTTACGGCCCCTCGGGGGGGGAGCTGTTTTTT
CASSYGPSGGELFF
>TRBJ2-1|NA|NA|TRBV2
TGTGCCAGCAGTGGCCTAGCCTACAATGAGCAGTTCTTC
CASSGLAYNEQFF
>TRBJ1-2|once|NA|TRBV6-5
TGTGCCAGCAGTTACACGGGACCGTCTAGCGGCTATGGCTACACCTTC
CASSYTGPSSGYGYTF
>TRBJ2-3|NA|TRBD2|TRBV5-1
TGCGCCAGCAGCTCCGGCATTAATCTAGCGGGGAGCACAGATACGCAGTATTTT
CASSSGINLAGSTDTQYF
>TRBJ2-5|NA|TRBD2|TRBV7-9
TGTGCCAGCAGCTTAGGAGCGGGGGGTCACATGGAGACCCAGTACTTC
CASSLGAGGHMETQYF
>TRBJ2-3|NA|NA|TRBV30
TGTGCCTGGAGTCCCATCGGCGGGGTTAGCACAGATACGCAGTATTTT
CAWSPIGGVSTDTQYF
>TRBJ2-5|NA|NA|TRBV5-5
TGTGCCAGCAGCCTTGCCCGGTCCCGAGAGACCCAGTACTTC
CASSLARSRETQYF
>TRBJ1-1|NA|TRBD1|TRBV7-9
TGTGCCAGCAGCCCAACTGGCTCGACAGGGTCCGGCACTGAAGCTTTCTTT
CASSPTGSTGSGTEAFF
>TRBJ1-3|NA|NA|TRBV6-5
TGTGCCAGCAGTTTTGGGCGCGTCGACTCTGGAAACACCATATATTTT
CASSFGRVDSGNTIYF
>TRBJ1-4|NA|NA|TRBV7-9
TGTGCCAGCAGCTTAGGGGGGGCTCGTGAAAAACTGTTTTTT
CASSLGGAREKLFF
>TRBJ1-2|few|TRBD1|TRBV23-1
TGCGCCAGCAGATACAGGGGTTGCGGCTACACCTTC
CASRYRGCGYTF
>TRBJ1-1|NA|NA|TRBV7-8
TGTGCCAGCGCCGGGGGGTGGGTAACAGCTTTCTTT
CASAGGWVTAFF
>TRBJ2-1|NA|TRBD1|TRBV19
TGTGCCAGTCAGGGGACAGAACACAATGAGCAGTTCTTC
CASQGTEHNEQFF
>TRBJ1-5|once|NA|TRBV6-1
TGTGCCAGCAGGGGGTATAGCAATCAGCCCCAGCATTTT
CASRGYSNQPQHF
>TRBJ1-2|NA|NA|TRBV6-1
TGTGCCAGCAGACCCGGACATCCTATGGGCTACACCTTC
CASRPGHPMGYTF
>TRBJ2-4|NA|TRBD2|TRBV19
TGTGCCAGTAGTATAGTGGGGCGGGGGGCTGGCAAAAACATTCAGTACTTC
CASSIVGRGAGKNIQYF
>TRBJ1-3|NA|NA|TRBV9
TGTGCCAGCAGCGTAGAGCCCAGGGGCTTCTCTGGAAACACCATATATTTT
CASSVEPRGFSGNTIYF
>TRBJ2-1|NA|NA|TRBV10-2
TGCGCCACCAGGGTAGGGGAGGTAAATGAGCAGTTCTTC
CATRVGEVNEQFF
>TRBJ1-5|NA|NA|TRBV19
TGTGCCAGTAGTATAGCCCAGAATCAGCCCCAGCATTTT
CASSIAQNQPQHF
>TRBJ2-1|NA|NA|TRBV30
TGTGCCTGCAGGGACGGCTACAATGAGCAGTTCTTC
CACRDGYNEQFF
>TRBJ2-2|few|NA|TRBV30
TGTGCCTGGACCAGAGGCACCGGGGAGCTGTTTTTT
CAWTRGTGELFF
>TRBJ2-2|NA|NA|TRBV27
TGTGCCAGCAGTCGGTTGAACAGGGACGGCGGGGAGCTGTTTTTT
CASSRLNRDGGELFF
>TRBJ2-3|NA|TRBD2|TRBV7-8
TGTGCCAGCAGCTTAGTCCGACTAGCGGGGTCTAGCACAGATACGCAGTATTTT
CASSLVRLAGSSTDTQYF
>TRBJ1-1|NA|NA|TRBV30
TGTGCCTGGAGTGTCGGTGGGAACACTGAAGCTTTCTTT
CAWSVGGNTEAFF
>TRBJ1-4|once|NA|TRBV2
TGTGCCAGCCTTGCGGGACTCAGTAATGAAAAACTGTTTTTT
CASLAGLSNEKLFF
>TRBJ2-2|NA|NA|TRBV11-2
TGTGCCAGCAGCTTAACCACGTCGAACACCGGGGAGCTGTTTTTT
CASSLTTSNTGELFF